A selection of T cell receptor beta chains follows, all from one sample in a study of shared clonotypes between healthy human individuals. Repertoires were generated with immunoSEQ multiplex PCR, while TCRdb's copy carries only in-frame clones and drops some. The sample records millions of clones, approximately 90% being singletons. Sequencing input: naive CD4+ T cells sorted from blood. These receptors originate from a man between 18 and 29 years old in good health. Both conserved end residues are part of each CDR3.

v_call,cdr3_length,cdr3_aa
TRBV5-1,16,CASSSPQGGLRYEQYF
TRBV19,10,CASRAHGYTF
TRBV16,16,CASSQSVGGGTGELFF
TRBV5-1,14,CASSFTGTGNTIYF
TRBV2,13,CASSEAAYTEAFF
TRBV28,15,CASSSGDTRADTQYF
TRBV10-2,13,CASQGGATYEQYF
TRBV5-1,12,CASSLSGYEQYF
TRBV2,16,CASSEGRLSNTGELFF
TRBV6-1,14,CASTSGTAYYEQYF
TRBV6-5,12,CASSAPTYEQYF
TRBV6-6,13,CAISAGGNQPQHF
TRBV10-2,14,CASREGPNTGELFF
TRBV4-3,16,CASSQDREASYNEQFF
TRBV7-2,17,CASSSSTSGKETNEQFF
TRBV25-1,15,CASSELRGLNSPLHF
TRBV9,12,CASSVGGETQYF